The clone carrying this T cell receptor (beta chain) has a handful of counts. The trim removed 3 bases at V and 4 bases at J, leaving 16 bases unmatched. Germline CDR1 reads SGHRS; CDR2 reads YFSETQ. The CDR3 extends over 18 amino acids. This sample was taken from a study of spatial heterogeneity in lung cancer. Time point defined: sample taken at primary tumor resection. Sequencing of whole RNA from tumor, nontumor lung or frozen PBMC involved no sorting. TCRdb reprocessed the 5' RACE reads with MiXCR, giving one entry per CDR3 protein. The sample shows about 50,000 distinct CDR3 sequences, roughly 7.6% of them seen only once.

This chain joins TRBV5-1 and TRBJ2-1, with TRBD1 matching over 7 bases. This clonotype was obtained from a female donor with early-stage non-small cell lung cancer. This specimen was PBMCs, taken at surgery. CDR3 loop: CASSWTILTGTAYNEQFF. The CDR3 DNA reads TGCGCCAGCAGCTGGACGATTCTGACCGGGACAGCTTACAATGAGCAGTTCTTC.